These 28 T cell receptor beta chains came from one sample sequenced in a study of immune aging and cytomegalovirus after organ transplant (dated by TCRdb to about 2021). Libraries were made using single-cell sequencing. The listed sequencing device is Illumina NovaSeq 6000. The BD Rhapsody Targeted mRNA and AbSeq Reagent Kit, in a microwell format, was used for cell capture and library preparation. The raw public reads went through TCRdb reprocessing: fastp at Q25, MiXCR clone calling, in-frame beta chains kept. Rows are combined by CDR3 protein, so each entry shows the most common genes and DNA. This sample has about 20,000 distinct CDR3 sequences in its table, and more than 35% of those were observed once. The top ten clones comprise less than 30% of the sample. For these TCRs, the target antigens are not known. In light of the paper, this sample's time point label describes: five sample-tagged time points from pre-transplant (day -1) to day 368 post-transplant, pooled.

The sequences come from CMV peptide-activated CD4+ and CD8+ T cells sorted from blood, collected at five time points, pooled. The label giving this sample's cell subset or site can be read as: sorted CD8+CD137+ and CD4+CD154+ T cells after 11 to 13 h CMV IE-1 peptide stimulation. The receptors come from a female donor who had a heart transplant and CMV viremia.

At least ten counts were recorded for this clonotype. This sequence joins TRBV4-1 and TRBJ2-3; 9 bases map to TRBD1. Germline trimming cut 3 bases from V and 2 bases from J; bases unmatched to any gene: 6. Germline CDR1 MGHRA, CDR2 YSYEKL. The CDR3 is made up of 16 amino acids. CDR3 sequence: CASSQRGQGITDTQYF. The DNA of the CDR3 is TGCGCCAGCAGCCAGAGAGGACAGGGGATCACAGATACGCAGTATTTT.

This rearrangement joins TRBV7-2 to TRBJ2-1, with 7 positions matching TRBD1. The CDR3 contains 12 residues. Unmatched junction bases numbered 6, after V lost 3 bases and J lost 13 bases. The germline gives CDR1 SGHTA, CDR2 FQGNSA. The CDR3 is CASSFQTGTQFF. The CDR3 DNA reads TGTGCCAGCAGCTTTCAGACAGGGACACAGTTCTTC.

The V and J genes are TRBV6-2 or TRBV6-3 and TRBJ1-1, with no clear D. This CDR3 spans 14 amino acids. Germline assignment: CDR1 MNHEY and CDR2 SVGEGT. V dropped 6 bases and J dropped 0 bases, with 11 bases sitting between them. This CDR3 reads CASRPTVMNTEAFF. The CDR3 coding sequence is TGTGCCAGCAGGCCTACAGTAATGAACACTGAAGCTTTCTTT.

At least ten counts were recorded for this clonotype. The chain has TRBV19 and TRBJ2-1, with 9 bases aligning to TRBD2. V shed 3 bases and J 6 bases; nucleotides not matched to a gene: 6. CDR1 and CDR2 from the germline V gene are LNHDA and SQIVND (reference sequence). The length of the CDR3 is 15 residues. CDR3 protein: CASSIGLAGLNEQFF. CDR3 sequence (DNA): TGTGCCAGTAGTATTGGCCTAGCGGGACTCAATGAGCAGTTCTTC. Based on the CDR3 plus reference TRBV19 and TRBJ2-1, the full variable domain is DGGITQSPKYLFRKEGQNVTLSCEQNLNHDAMYWYRQDPGQGLRLIYYSQIVNDFQKGDIAEGYSVSREKKESFPLTVTSAQKNPTAFYLCASSIGLAGLNEQFFGPGTRLTVL.

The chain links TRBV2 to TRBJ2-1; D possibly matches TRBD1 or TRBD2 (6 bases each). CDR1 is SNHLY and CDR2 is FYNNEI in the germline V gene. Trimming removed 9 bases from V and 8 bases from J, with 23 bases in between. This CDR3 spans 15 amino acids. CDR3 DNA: TGTGCCAGTTTGAATCCCACGGGGGCCCTCGATGAGCAGTTCTTC. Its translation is CASLNPTGALDEQFF.

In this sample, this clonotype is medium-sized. CDR3: CASSSTTPGGEQYF. The CDR3 DNA reads as TGTGCCAGCAGTTCGACTACACCTGGGGGCGAGCAGTACTTC. The V call is TRBV12-3 or TRBV12-4, the J call TRBJ2-7; D tentatively fits TRBD1 or TRBD2 (5 bases each). This CDR3 comprises 14 residues. V shed 4 bases and J shed 6 bases, with 16 bases lying between them.

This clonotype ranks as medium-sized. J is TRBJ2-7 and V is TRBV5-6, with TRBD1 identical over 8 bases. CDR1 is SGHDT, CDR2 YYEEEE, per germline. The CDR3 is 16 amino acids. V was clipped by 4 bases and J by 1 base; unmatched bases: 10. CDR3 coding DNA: TGTGCCAGCAGCCACCTCGGACAGGGATTATCCTACGAGCAGTACTTC. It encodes CASSHLGQGLSYEQYF.

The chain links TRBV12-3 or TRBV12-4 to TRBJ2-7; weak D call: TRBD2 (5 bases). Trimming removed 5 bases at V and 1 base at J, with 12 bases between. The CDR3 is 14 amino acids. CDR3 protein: CASSPRLPSYEQYF. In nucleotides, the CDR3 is TGTGCCAGCAGTCCTCGACTACCATCCTACGAGCAGTACTTC.

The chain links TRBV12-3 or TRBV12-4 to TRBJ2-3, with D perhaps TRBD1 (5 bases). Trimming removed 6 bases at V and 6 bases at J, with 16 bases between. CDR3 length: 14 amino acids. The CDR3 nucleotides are TGTGCCAGCAGCCCGGTCCTCAAGGGGGATACGCAGTATTTT. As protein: CASSPVLKGDTQYF.

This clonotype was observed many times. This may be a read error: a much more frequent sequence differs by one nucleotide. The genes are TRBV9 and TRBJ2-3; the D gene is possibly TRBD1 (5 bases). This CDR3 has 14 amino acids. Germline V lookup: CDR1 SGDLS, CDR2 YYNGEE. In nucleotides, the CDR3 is TGTGCCAGCAGCGTAGCGGGTAGCACAGGTACGCAGTATTTT. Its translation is CASSVAGSTGTQYF.

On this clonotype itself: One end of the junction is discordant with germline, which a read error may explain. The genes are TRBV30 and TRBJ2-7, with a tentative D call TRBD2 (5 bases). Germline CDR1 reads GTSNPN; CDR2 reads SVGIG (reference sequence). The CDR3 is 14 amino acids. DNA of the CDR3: TGTGCCAGGAGTGGGAGACCCCTTCGCTACGAGCAGTACTTC. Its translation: CARSGRPLRYEQYF.

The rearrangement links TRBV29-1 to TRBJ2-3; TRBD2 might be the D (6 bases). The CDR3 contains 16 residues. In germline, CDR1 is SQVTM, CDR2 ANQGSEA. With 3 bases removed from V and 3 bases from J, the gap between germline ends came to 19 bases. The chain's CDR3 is CSVEGGEIKMTDTQYF. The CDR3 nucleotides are TGCAGCGTTGAGGGCGGGGAAATCAAAATGACAGATACGCAGTATTTT.

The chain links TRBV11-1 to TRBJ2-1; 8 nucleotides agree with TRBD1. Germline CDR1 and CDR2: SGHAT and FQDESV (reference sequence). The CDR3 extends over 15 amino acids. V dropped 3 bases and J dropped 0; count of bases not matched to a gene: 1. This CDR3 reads CASSLDRASYNEQFF. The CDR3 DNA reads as TGTGCCAGCAGCTTGGACAGGGCCTCCTACAATGAGCAGTTCTTC.

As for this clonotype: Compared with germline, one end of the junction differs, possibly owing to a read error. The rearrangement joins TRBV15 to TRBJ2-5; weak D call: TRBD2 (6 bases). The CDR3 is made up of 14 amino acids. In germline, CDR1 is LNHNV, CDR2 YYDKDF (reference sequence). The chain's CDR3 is CATSGREGEEIQYF. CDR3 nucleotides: TGTGCCACTAGCGGACGAGAGGGCGAAGAGATCCAGTACTTC.

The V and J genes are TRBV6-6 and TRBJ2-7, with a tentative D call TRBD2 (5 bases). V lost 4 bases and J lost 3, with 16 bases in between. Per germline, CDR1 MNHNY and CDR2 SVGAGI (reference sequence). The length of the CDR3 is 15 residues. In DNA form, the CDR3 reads TGTGCCAGCAGTTCCTTCGGGTTGGGAGACTACGAGCAGTACTTC. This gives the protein CASSSFGLGDYEQYF.

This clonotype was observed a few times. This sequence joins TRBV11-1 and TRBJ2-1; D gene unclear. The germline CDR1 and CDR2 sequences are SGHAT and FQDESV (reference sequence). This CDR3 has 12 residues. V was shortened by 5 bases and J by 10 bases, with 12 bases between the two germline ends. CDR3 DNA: TGTGCCAGCAGCCAAAACCGTATCGAGCAGTTCTTC. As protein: CASSQNRIEQFF.

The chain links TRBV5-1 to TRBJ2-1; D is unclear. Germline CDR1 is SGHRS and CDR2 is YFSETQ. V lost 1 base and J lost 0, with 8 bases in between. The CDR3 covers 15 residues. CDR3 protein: CASSLLGSSYNEQFF. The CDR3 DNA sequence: TGCGCCAGCAGCTTGTTAGGAAGCTCCTACAATGAGCAGTTCTTC.

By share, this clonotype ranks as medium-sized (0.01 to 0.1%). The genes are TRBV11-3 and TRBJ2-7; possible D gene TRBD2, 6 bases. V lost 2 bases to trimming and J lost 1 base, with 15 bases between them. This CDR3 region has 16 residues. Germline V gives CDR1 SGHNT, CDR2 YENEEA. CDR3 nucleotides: TGTGCCAGCAGCTTACCGGGGAGCGGGCCTTCCTACGAGCAGTACTTC. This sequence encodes CASSLPGSGPSYEQYF.

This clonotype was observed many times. The CDR3 protein is CATSDLQGTSGYPAEGNEQFF. The CDR3 DNA sequence: TGTGCCACCAGTGATTTGCAGGGGACTAGCGGATACCCGGCGGAAGGCAATGAGCAGTTCTTC. The chain combines TRBV24-1 with TRBJ2-1, with 11 bases that match TRBD2. V trimming: 0 bases; J trimming: 6 bases; junction bases outside the gene matches: 18. CDR1 is KGHDR and CDR2 is SFDVKD in the germline V gene. The CDR3 length is 21 residues.

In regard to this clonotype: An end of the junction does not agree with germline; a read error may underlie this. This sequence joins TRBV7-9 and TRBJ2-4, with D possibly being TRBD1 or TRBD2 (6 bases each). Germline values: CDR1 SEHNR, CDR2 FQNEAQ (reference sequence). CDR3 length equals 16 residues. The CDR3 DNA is TGTGCCAGCAGCCCTCCGGGGGCACTAGCCAAAAACATTCAGTGCTTT. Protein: CASSPPGALAKNIQCF.

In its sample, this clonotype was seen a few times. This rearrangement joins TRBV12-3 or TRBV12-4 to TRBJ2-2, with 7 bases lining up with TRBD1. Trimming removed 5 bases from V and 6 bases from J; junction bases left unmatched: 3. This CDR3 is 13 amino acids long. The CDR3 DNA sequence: TGTGCCAGCAGTCAGGGGGTCGCCGGGGAGCTGTTTTTT. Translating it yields CASSQGVAGELFF.

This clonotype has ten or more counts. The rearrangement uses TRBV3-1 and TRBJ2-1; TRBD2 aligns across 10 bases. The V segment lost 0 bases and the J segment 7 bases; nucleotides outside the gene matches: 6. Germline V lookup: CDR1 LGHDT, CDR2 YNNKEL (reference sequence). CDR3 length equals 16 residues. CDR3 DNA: TGTGCCAGCAGCCAAGACCGGCCTAGCGGGAGTAATGAGCAGTTCTTC. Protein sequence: CASSQDRPSGSNEQFF.

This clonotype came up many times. CDR3 in DNA: TGCAGTGCTCAATGGGCAGGTTCTAGCAATCAGCCCCAGCATTTT. Translating it yields CSAQWAGSSNQPQHF. The chain is built from TRBV20-1 and TRBJ1-5; D call uncertain. The germline V and J ends were trimmed by 5 bases and 0 bases, with 14 bases remaining between them. CDR1 and CDR2 (germline): DFQATT, SNEGSKA (reference sequence). The CDR3 extends over 15 amino acids.

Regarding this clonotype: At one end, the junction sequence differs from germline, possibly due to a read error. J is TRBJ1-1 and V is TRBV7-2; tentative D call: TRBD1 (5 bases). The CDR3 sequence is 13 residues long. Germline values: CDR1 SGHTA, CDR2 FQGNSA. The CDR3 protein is CASSSGPNTETFF. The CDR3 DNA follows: TGTGCCAGCAGCTCGGGACCGAACACTGAAACTTTCTTT.

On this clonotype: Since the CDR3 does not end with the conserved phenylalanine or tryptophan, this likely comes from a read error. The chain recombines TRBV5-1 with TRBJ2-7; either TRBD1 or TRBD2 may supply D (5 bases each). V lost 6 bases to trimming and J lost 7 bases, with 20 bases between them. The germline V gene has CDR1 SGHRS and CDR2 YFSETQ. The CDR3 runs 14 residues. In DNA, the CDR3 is TGCGCCAGCACCCCCGGTGGGGGTCTCTGTGAGCAGTACCTC. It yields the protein CASTPGGGLCEQYL.

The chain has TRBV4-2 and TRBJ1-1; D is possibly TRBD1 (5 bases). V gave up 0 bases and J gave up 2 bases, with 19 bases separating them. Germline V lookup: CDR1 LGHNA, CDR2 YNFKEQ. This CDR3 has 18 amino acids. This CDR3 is CASSQEGLGRQLNTEAFF. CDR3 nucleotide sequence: TGTGCCAGCAGCCAAGAAGGATTAGGACGACAGTTAAACACTGAAGCTTTCTTT.

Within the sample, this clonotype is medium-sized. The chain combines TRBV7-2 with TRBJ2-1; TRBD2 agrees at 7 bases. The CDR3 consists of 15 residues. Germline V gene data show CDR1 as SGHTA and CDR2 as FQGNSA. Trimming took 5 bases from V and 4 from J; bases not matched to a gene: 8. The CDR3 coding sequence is TGTGCCAGCAGCCCCTGGGGTAGCGGGTACAATGAGCAGTTCTTC. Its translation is CASSPWGSGYNEQFF.

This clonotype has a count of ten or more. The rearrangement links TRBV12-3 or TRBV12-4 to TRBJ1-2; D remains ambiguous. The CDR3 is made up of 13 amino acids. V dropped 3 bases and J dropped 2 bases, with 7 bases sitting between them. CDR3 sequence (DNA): TGTGCCAGCAGTTTGTCCGGGAACTATGGCTACACCTTC. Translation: CASSLSGNYGYTF.